One sample yielded the 27 T cell receptor beta chains listed below, sequenced in a study of identical twins. TCRdb itself ran the 5' RACE reads through MiXCR, one entry per CDR3 protein. The sample yields around 240,000 distinct CDR3 sequences, around 7% seen once. These data also formed part of another study, on yellow fever vaccine responses in identical twins.

Material: memory (CD45RO+) T cells sorted from blood. The receptors were gathered from a woman aged 18-29 years in good health.

This clonotype was counted a few times. The V and J genes are TRBV27 and TRBJ2-1, with TRBD2 as a possible D gene (6 bases). V lost 8 bases, J lost 1 base, and 15 bases lay in between. This CDR3 has 15 amino acids. Germline-derived CDR1 and CDR2 are MNHEY and SMNVEV (reference sequence). For the CDR3, the DNA is TGTGCCAGCTTTGGGGGGATGGGTTCCTACAATGAGCAGTTCTTC. Translation: CASFGGMGSYNEQFF.

The genes are TRBV10-2 and TRBJ2-7; the match to TRBD1 covers 10 bases. The CDR3 contains 13 residues. CDR1 is WSHSY, CDR2 SAAADI, per germline. The trim removed 6 bases at V and 2 bases at J, leaving 1 base unmatched. The CDR3 spells CASSGTGAYEQYF. The CDR3 bases are TGCGCCAGCAGCGGGACAGGGGCCTACGAGCAGTACTTC.

This clonotype was counted only a few times. The rearrangement links TRBV20-1 to TRBJ2-5; the match to TRBD2 covers 13 bases. V lost 6 bases and J lost 1; bases outside the gene matches: 5. Germline values: CDR1 DFQATT, CDR2 SNEGSKA (reference sequence). The CDR3 has 15 residues. CDR3 DNA sequence: TGCAGTGCCCGTACTAGCGGGAGGGGCCAAGAGACCCAGTACTTC. Its translation: CSARTSGRGQETQYF.

This clonotype occurred many times. The chain carries TRBV6-5 and TRBJ2-1; tentatively, D is TRBD1 (5 bases). Per the germline V gene, CDR1 is MNHEY and CDR2 is SVGAGI. The CDR3 length is 12 residues. With 6 bases removed from V and 5 bases from J, the gap between germline ends came to 8 bases. The DNA of the CDR3 is TGTGCCAGCAGCGACAGAGACAATGAGCAGTTCTTC. Translated, it gives CASSDRDNEQFF.

Many counts were recorded for this clonotype. This chain uses TRBV6-4 with TRBJ2-1, with D possibly being TRBD1 or TRBD2 (7 bases each). Germline assignment: CDR1 MRHNA and CDR2 SNTAGT. This CDR3 has 15 residues. V was pared by 2 bases and J by 8 bases, with 16 bases between. In DNA, the CDR3 is TGTGCCAGCAGTGACGGGGGAGGGGGCCTCGATGAGCAGTTCTTC. It codes for CASSDGGGGLDEQFF.

This clonotype was seen ten or more times. This chain links TRBV20-1 with TRBJ2-1, with 10 bases fitting TRBD2. The CDR3 has 13 amino acids. In germline, CDR1 is DFQATT, CDR2 SNEGSKA (reference sequence). J was trimmed by 7 bases and V by 3 bases; bases with no gene match: 3. This CDR3 is CSASGLADNEQFF. DNA for the CDR3: TGCAGTGCTAGCGGACTAGCGGATAATGAGCAGTTCTTC.

This clonotype was detected a few times. The J gene is TRBJ2-3, the V gene TRBV6-5; D unresolved. Germline CDR1 and CDR2: MNHEY and SVGAGI. Between the trimmed V and J ends, which lost 2 bases and 1 base, there was a span of 13 bases. This CDR3 comprises 16 residues. The CDR3 reads CASSYTRPEGTDTQYF. The CDR3 DNA is TGTGCCAGCAGTTACACCAGACCCGAAGGCACAGATACGCAGTATTTT.

This clonotype was counted only a few times. This chain uses TRBV11-2 with TRBJ2-3; 7 bases match TRBD2. Germline assignment: CDR1 SGHAT and CDR2 FQNNGV. The V and J ends lost 1 base and 1 base, in that order; junction bases with no gene match: 5. The CDR3 spans 16 residues. For the CDR3, the DNA is TGTGCCAGCAGCTTAGTGGCGGGAGCTGGCACAGATACGCAGTATTTT. Amino acid sequence: CASSLVAGAGTDTQYF. Complete variable domain (other parts from reference TRBV11-2 and TRBJ2-3): EAGVAQSPRYKIIEKRQSVAFWCNPISGHATLYWYQQILGQGPKLLIQFQNNGVVDDSQLPKDRFSAERLKGVDSTLKIQPAKLEDSAVYLCASSLVAGAGTDTQYFGPGTRLTVL.

This clonotype occurred many times. The chain employs TRBV6-1 and TRBJ2-2, with 9 bases identical to TRBD2. Germline V gives CDR1 MNHNS, CDR2 SASEGT. After removal of 6 bases from V and 3 bases from J, the junction contained 2 bases not matched to a gene. The CDR3 spans 14 residues. DNA for the CDR3: TGTGCCAGCAGGAGCGGGGGGCACACCGGGGAGCTGTTTTTT. Translating it yields CASRSGGHTGELFF.

This clonotype showed up many times. The CDR3 nucleotides read TGTGCCACCAGCCACCGGGACAGAAATCAGCCCCAGCATTTT. Protein product: CATSHRDRNQPQHF. The V and J genes are TRBV15 and TRBJ1-5; 7 bases agree with TRBD1. This CDR3 spans 14 amino acids. With 5 bases clipped from V and 4 bases from J, the junction kept 5 bases outside the gene matches. Germline-derived CDR1 and CDR2 are LNHNV and YYDKDF (reference sequence).

There are a few counts of this clonotype. The chain is built from TRBV28 and TRBJ2-3; D unclear. The V and J ends lost 6 bases and 6 bases respectively, with 10 bases between them. The CDR3 runs to 12 residues. In germline, CDR1 is MDHEN, CDR2 SYDVKM. CDR3 amino acids: CASSRLGDTQYF. In DNA, the CDR3 is TGTGCCAGCAGCCGACTGGGGGATACGCAGTATTTT.

This clonotype was seen many times. The gene calls are TRBV25-1 and TRBJ1-1, with D maybe TRBD1 (5 bases). The germline V and J ends were trimmed by 3 bases and 5 bases, with 13 bases remaining between them. This CDR3 spans 14 amino acids. From germline, CDR1 is MGHDK and CDR2 SYGVNS. CDR3 DNA sequence: TGTGCCAGCAGTGAGCAGGGTGATAGTACTGAAGCTTTCTTT. The encoded protein is CASSEQGDSTEAFF.

This clonotype has more than one count but fewer than ten. This rearrangement joins TRBV24-1 to TRBJ2-1; weak D call: TRBD1 (6 bases). The CDR3 is 17 amino acids. Germline-derived CDR1 and CDR2 are KGHDR and SFDVKD. Trimming took 1 base from V and 0 from J, leaving 12 bases between them. CDR3 nucleotide sequence: TGTGCCACCAGTGATTTTGGCACAGGGAGCTCCTACAATGAGCAGTTCTTC. It codes for CATSDFGTGSSYNEQFF.

The V call is TRBV2, the J call TRBJ2-1; 10 bases line up with TRBD2. V lost 9 bases to trimming and J lost 6 bases; unmatched junction nucleotides: 11. Germline V lookup: CDR1 SNHLY, CDR2 FYNNEI. The CDR3 is 15 amino acids. CDR3 in amino acids: CASALTSGMPNEQFF. CDR3 sequence (DNA): TGTGCCAGTGCCTTAACTAGCGGGATGCCCAATGAGCAGTTCTTC.

This clonotype was counted between two and nine times. The chain has TRBV5-1 and TRBJ2-3; tentatively, D is TRBD2 (5 bases). V shed 0 bases and J shed 3 bases, with 11 bases lying between them. This CDR3 is built from 15 residues. Germline V lookup: CDR1 SGHRS, CDR2 YFSETQ. CDR3 coding DNA: TGCGCCAGCAGCTTGGCCGGGGTCCCGACAGATACGCAGTATTTT. Translation gives CASSLAGVPTDTQYF.

This clonotype was seen ten or more times. This rearrangement joins TRBV4-1 to TRBJ2-3; D call uncertain. The CDR3 sequence is 14 residues long. CDR1 is MGHRA, CDR2 YSYEKL, per germline. With 2 bases removed from V and 6 bases from J, the gap between germline ends came to 12 bases. CDR3 DNA sequence: TGCGCCAGCAGCCAATTACTCGCCGGGGATACGCAGTATTTT. It codes for CASSQLLAGDTQYF.

The chain has TRBV28 and TRBJ2-7; possibly TRBD1 or TRBD2 for D (5 bases each). The germline V gene encodes CDR1 MDHEN and CDR2 SYDVKM. Trimming left V 6 bases short and J 2 bases short, with 20 bases between. This CDR3 has 16 residues. For the CDR3, the DNA is TGTGCCAGCAGCTCTGGGACCTCCGAGGGGACCTACGAGCAGTACGTC. Protein: CASSSGTSEGTYEQYV.

This clonotype was found many times. The chain uses TRBV10-3 and TRBJ2-3; 11 bases line up with TRBD2. Germline V gene sequence: CDR1 ENHRY, CDR2 SYGVKD. V lost 3 bases, J lost 1 base, and 3 bases stayed unmatched. This CDR3 contains 16 residues. The CDR3 sequence is CAISDLTSGGTDTQYF. The CDR3 nucleotides are TGTGCCATCAGTGACCTGACTAGCGGGGGCACAGATACGCAGTATTTT.

This chain links TRBV14 with TRBJ2-7; 11 bases line up with TRBD2. V shed 1 base, J shed 6 bases, and the junction held 2 bases outside the gene matches. This CDR3 comprises 14 residues. Per germline, CDR1 SGHDN and CDR2 FVKESK. The CDR3 loop is CASSQALAGGEQYV. The CDR3 nucleotides read TGTGCCAGCAGCCAAGCCCTAGCGGGGGGCGAGCAGTACGTC.

This clonotype has at least ten counts. The V gene is TRBV6-1, the J gene TRBJ2-7, with D perhaps matching TRBD2 (6 bases). The CDR3 spans 14 residues. CDR1 MNHNS and CDR2 SASEGT come from the germline V gene. V shed 4 bases and J shed 1 base, with 11 bases lying between them. The chain's CDR3 is CASSGGGESYEQYV. In DNA form, the CDR3 reads TGTGCCAGCAGTGGTGGCGGGGAATCCTACGAGCAGTACGTC.

This clonotype was observed at least ten times. J is TRBJ2-5 and V is TRBV24-1; TRBD2 matches at 8 bases. CDR1 KGHDR and CDR2 SFDVKD come from the germline V gene. The J segment lost 5 bases and the V segment lost 6 bases, leaving 4 bases of the junction unmatched. This CDR3 region has 13 residues. The DNA of the CDR3 is TGTGCCACCAGTTTCGGGGGGGAGGAGACCCAGTACTTC. Translation: CATSFGGEETQYF.

The chain couples TRBV2 to TRBJ2-4; 7 bases line up with TRBD1. The CDR3 runs 17 residues. Germline V gene lookup returns CDR1 SNHLY and CDR2 FYNNEI. V lost 5 bases and J lost 1; bases outside the gene matches: 11. The CDR3 reads CASSFTGDGRAKNIQYF. CDR3 sequence (DNA): TGTGCCAGCAGTTTCACAGGGGACGGGCGGGCCAAAAACATTCAGTACTTC. Looking up the rest from reference TRBV2 and TRBJ2-4 gives the full variable domain: EPEVTQTPSHQVTQMGQEVILRCVPISNHLYFYWYRQILGQKVEFLVSFYNNEISEKSEIFDDQFSVERPDGSNFTLKIRSTKLEDSAMYFCASSFTGDGRAKNIQYFGAGTRLSVL.

In its sample, this clonotype was seen many times. This sequence joins TRBV15 and TRBJ1-2; D may be TRBD1 (6 bases). Germline CDR1 reads LNHNV; CDR2 reads YYDKDF (reference sequence). Deletions cut 5 bases from V and 5 bases from J, with 15 bases between. The CDR3 runs to 14 residues. CDR3 sequence reads: CATSLDRLTYGYTF. The CDR3 coding sequence is TGTGCCACCAGCCTTGACAGGCTAACTTATGGCTACACCTTC.

This clonotype occurred many times. The J gene is TRBJ2-1, the V gene TRBV4-2; 12 bases agree with TRBD2. The CDR3 loop spans 17 amino acids. CDR1 LGHNA and CDR2 YNFKEQ come from the germline V gene. The V gene end was trimmed by 4 bases and the J gene end by 7 bases; junction bases not matched to a gene: 11. Here the CDR3 DNA reads TGTGCCAGCAGCCGGACCCCTAGCGGGGGGGCCGGGAATGAGCAGTTCTTC. Translation: CASSRTPSGGAGNEQFF.

This clonotype showed up many times. The chain uses TRBV7-3 and TRBJ2-1, with 13 bases fitting TRBD2. With 5 bases clipped from V and 7 bases from J, the junction kept 5 bases outside the gene matches. Germline V gene lookup returns CDR1 SGHTA and CDR2 FQGTGA. The CDR3 contains 15 residues. CDR3 nucleotides: TGTGCCAGCAGCCGCGGACTAGCGGGAGAGAATGAGCAGTTCTTC. It encodes CASSRGLAGENEQFF. The whole variable domain, remainder taken from reference TRBV7-3 and TRBJ2-1, is GAGVSQTPSNKVTEKGKYVELRCDPISGHTALYWYRQSLGQGPEFLIYFQGTGAADDSGLPNDRFFAVRPEGSVSTLKIQRTERGDSAVYLCASSRGLAGENEQFFGPGTRLTVL.

This clonotype was seen repeatedly, ten times or more. V usage is TRBV11-2 and J usage is TRBJ2-2; possibly TRBD2 for D (5 bases). The CDR3 runs 15 residues. Trimming left V 2 bases short and J 6 bases short, with 13 bases between. Germline V CDR1 and CDR2: SGHAT, FQNNGV. The CDR3 here is CASSLLRGRAGELFF. In nucleotides, the CDR3 is TGTGCCAGCAGCTTACTAAGAGGGCGCGCCGGGGAGCTGTTTTTT.

This clonotype was observed at least ten times. The rearrangement links TRBV7-2 to TRBJ1-6; TRBD1 matches at 7 bases. The CDR3 spans 15 residues. The V segment lost 1 base and the J segment 6 bases; nucleotides outside the gene matches: 3. CDR1 is SGHTA, CDR2 FQGNSA, per germline. CDR3 region: CASSLVQGGNSPLHF. The CDR3 coding sequence is TGTGCCAGCAGCTTAGTTCAGGGGGGTAATTCACCCCTCCACTTT.